This T cell receptor beta chain comes out of a study of T cell responses to AZD1222 COVID-19 vaccine. Notes on the study in general: Regions 160-218 and 743-854 held dominance among vaccine-associated CD4 TCRs, which spanned spike. Donors were largely white British and mainly female; clonal diversity was possibly underestimated. Epitopes outside B.1.351 and B.1.1.7 mutated regions reportedly drew nearly half of spike TCRs.

The CDR3 is made up of 19 amino acids. V was pared by 1 base and J by 6 bases, with 28 bases between. Germline V gene sequence: CDR1 GTSNPN, CDR2 SVGIG (reference sequence). With respect to this clone: Its specificity is unknown.

This table comes from immunoSEQ multiplex PCR, and its TCRdb copy is limited to in-frame clones, with some not included. The sample lists roughly 200,000 clones, around nine tenths occurring once. This receptor was obtained from an adult in good health. Specimen: peripheral blood, collected on day 0 of AZD1222 vaccination. The V gene is TRBV30, the J gene TRBJ1-5; D call uncertain. This chain's CDR3 is CAWSESGRYWGFEGQPQHF. DNA for the CDR3: TGTGCCTGGAGTGAATCCGGGAGATATTGGGGATTTGAAGGTCAGCCCCAGCATTTT.